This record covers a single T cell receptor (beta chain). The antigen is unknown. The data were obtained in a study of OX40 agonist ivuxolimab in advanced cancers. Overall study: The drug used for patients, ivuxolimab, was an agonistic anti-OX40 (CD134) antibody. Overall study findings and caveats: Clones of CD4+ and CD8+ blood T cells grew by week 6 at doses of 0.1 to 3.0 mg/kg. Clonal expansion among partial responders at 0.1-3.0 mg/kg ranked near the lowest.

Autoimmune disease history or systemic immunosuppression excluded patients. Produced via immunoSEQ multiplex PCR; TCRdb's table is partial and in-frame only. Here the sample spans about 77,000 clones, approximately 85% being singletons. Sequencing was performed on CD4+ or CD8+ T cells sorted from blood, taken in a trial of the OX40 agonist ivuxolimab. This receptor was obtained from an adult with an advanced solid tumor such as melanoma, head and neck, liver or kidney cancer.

For the CDR3, the DNA is TGTGCCTGGAGTGTCTCAGAACGGGGCAATCAGCCCCAGCATTTT. Translating it yields CAWSVSERGNQPQHF. The chain couples TRBV30 to TRBJ1-5, with unresolved D. Looked up from germline, CDR1 is GTSNPN and CDR2 is SVGIG (reference sequence). CDR3 size: 15 residues. V lost 0 bases and J 2 bases, leaving 11 bases between the germline ends.